These 16 T cell receptor beta chains were sequenced from one sample in a study of T-cell reconstitution after alpha-beta-depleted transplantation in children. The TCRbeta library was prepared with unique molecular identifiers. One entry per CDR3 protein, called by TCRdb with MiXCR from the PCR reads. The sample contains fewer than 400,000 distinct CDR3 sequences, just over 20% of which appear only once. Sequences were derived from PBMCs from the stem cell graft donor, sampled from the stem cell graft. These TCRs come from a human donor who donated a stem cell graft to a child with acute myeloid leukemia.

This clonotype occurred a few times. The rearrangement joins TRBV7-8 to TRBJ2-1; TRBD2 is a possible D gene (6 bases). V was pared by 5 bases and J by 0 bases, with 11 bases between. CDR3 size: 15 residues. The V gene's germline CDR1 is SGHVS and CDR2 FQNEAQ. The CDR3 sequence is CASSGPGSSYNEQFF. The CDR3 DNA is TGTGCCAGCAGCGGACCCGGGAGCTCCTACAATGAGCAGTTCTTC.

The chain joins TRBV27 to TRBJ2-7, with 7 positions matching TRBD2. Germline trimming cut 6 bases from V and 3 bases from J; bases unmatched to any gene: 8. CDR3 length: 14 residues. Germline CDR1 reads MNHEY; CDR2 reads SMNVEV (reference sequence). Here the CDR3 DNA reads TGTGCCAGCAGGGTAGCGGGTTCTGTCTACGAGCAGTACTTC. Translation gives CASRVAGSVYEQYF.

This clonotype occurred many times. CDR3 protein: CATSREGGEQYF. DNA for the CDR3: TGTGCCACCAGCAGAGAGGGCGGCGAGCAGTACTTC. The chain carries TRBV15 and TRBJ2-7, with D unresolved. From germline, CDR1 is LNHNV and CDR2 YYDKDF (reference sequence). Trimming removed 0 bases at V and 6 bases at J, with 6 bases between. This CDR3 region has 12 residues.

V is TRBV5-1 and J is TRBJ2-7; D is tentatively TRBD1 or TRBD2 (7 bases each). In germline, CDR1 is SGHRS, CDR2 YFSETQ. This CDR3 spans 15 amino acids. Trimming removed 0 bases at V and 4 bases at J, with 14 bases between. This CDR3 is CASSLVQGRAYEQYF. The CDR3, as DNA: TGCGCCAGCAGCTTGGTACAGGGGAGGGCTTACGAGCAGTACTTC.

In this sample, this clonotype turned up a few times. The genes are TRBV29-1 and TRBJ2-7, with TRBD2 identical over 11 bases. Germline lookup yields CDR1 SQVTM and CDR2 ANQGSEA. V was pared by 4 bases and J by 0 bases, with 8 bases of the junction left unmatched. This CDR3 contains 16 residues. The CDR3 loop is CSVGTSGSLSSYEQYF. In nucleotides, the CDR3 is TGCAGCGTTGGTACTAGCGGGAGTCTGAGCTCCTACGAGCAGTACTTC.

V and J are TRBV28 and TRBJ2-5, with TRBD2 identical over 11 bases. The germline V gene has CDR1 MDHEN and CDR2 SYDVKM. CDR3 length equals 14 residues. Losses at the gene ends were 8 bases for V and 5 bases for J; bases not matched to a gene: 7. DNA of the CDR3: TGTGCCAGCTCCGTACTAGCGGGAGTGGAGACCCAGTACTTC. This encodes CASSVLAGVETQYF.

This clonotype has ten or more counts. V is TRBV20-1 and J is TRBJ2-7, with 8 bases lining up with TRBD1. Germline-derived CDR1 and CDR2 are DFQATT and SNEGSKA (reference sequence). This CDR3 is 14 amino acids long. Trimming cost V 0 bases and J 5 bases; bases outside gene matches: 6. CDR3 in amino acids: CSARDGQGADEQYF. The CDR3 DNA follows: TGCAGTGCTAGAGATGGGCAGGGGGCGGACGAGCAGTACTTC.

The chain links TRBV20-1 to TRBJ2-7; 7 bases line up with TRBD1. The CDR3 has 14 amino acids. The V and J ends lost 7 bases and 4 bases, in that order; junction bases with no gene match: 13. Germline V gene sequence: CDR1 DFQATT, CDR2 SNEGSKA (reference sequence). CDR3 sequence: CSGVLQGDLYEQYF. The CDR3 DNA follows: TGCAGTGGTGTCCTTCAGGGGGACCTTTACGAGCAGTACTTC.

This clonotype was counted a few times. The chain is built from TRBV21-1 and TRBJ2-2; no DNA check was done on the table's D call, TRBD2. TRBV21-1 is a listed pseudogene. CDR3 length equals 18 residues. The CDR3 is CASSNGSPGVRANGELFF. For the CDR3, the DNA is TGTGCCAGCAGCAACGGTTCCCCGGGAGTACGTGCTAACGGGGAGCTGTTTTTT.

This clonotype was counted many times. V and J are TRBV20-1 and TRBJ2-1; D unclear. CDR3 length equals 12 residues. The V end was cut by 0 bases, the J end by 6 bases, with 6 bases between. In germline, CDR1 is DFQATT, CDR2 SNEGSKA (reference sequence). CDR3 sequence reads: CSARDHANEQFF. CDR3 in DNA: TGCAGTGCTAGAGATCACGCCAATGAGCAGTTCTTC.

Concerning this clonotype itself: Given a much more abundant clone one base away, this may be a read error. The CDR3 sequence: CSVDMDTEAFF. Written as DNA, the CDR3 is TGCAGCGTTGACATGGACACTGAAGCTTTCTTT. The chain has TRBV29-1 and TRBJ1-1, with unresolved D. Germline V lookup: CDR1 SQVTM, CDR2 ANQGSEA. CDR3 size: 11 residues. Trimming stripped 3 bases from V and 3 bases from J, with 5 bases between. Full variable domain (rest looked up from reference TRBV29-1 and TRBJ1-1): SAVISQKPSRDICQRGTSLTIQCQVDSQVTMMFWYRQQPGQSLTLIATANQGSEATYESGFVIDKFPISRPNLTFSTLTVSNMSPEDSSIYLCSVDMDTEAFFGQGTRLTVV.

This clonotype was seen a few times. The V gene is TRBV7-2, the J gene TRBJ1-6; D unresolved. The germline V gene encodes CDR1 SGHTA and CDR2 FQGNSA. The CDR3 runs 15 residues. Trimming stripped 1 base from V and 3 bases from J, with 7 bases between. In DNA, the CDR3 is TGTGCCAGCAGCTTAGACGCAGTCTATAATTCACCCCTCCACTTT. Amino acid sequence: CASSLDAVYNSPLHF.

This clonotype was seen more than once but under ten times. This chain joins TRBV20-1 and TRBJ2-7; 10 positions agree with TRBD2. Germline assignment: CDR1 DFQATT and CDR2 SNEGSKA (reference sequence). The V gene end was trimmed by 6 bases and the J gene end by 4 bases; junction bases not matched to a gene: 9. The CDR3 contains 14 residues. The CDR3 spells CSAASSGSLYEQYF. CDR3 nucleotide sequence: TGCAGTGCAGCCTCTAGCGGGAGCTTGTACGAGCAGTACTTC.

This clonotype was seen many times. The chain links TRBV6-4 to TRBJ2-3, with 10 bases identical to TRBD2. Germline V gene sequence: CDR1 MRHNA, CDR2 SNTAGT. The CDR3 runs to 15 residues. The V segment lost 4 bases and the J segment 1 base; nucleotides outside the gene matches: 2. The CDR3 spells CASSGLAGGTDTQYF. The CDR3 region has the DNA TGTGCCAGCAGTGGTCTAGCGGGAGGCACAGATACGCAGTATTTT.

The gene calls are TRBV12-3 or TRBV12-4 and TRBJ2-3; TRBD2 matches 10 bases. V was pared by 5 bases and J by 5 bases, with 7 bases of the junction left unmatched. The CDR3 covers 15 residues. CDR3: CASSLTSGIGDTQYF. CDR3 sequence (DNA): TGTGCCAGCAGTCTTACTAGCGGGATAGGAGATACGCAGTATTTT.

The chain combines TRBV20-1 with TRBJ1-1; D possibly corresponds to TRBD1 (5 bases). The length of the CDR3 is 16 residues. Germline CDR1 reads DFQATT; CDR2 reads SNEGSKA (reference sequence). CDR3 sequence reads: CCARERRNRSNTEAFF. CDR3 coding DNA: TGCTGCGCTAGAGAGAGAAGAAACAGGTCCAACACTGAAGCTTTCTTT.